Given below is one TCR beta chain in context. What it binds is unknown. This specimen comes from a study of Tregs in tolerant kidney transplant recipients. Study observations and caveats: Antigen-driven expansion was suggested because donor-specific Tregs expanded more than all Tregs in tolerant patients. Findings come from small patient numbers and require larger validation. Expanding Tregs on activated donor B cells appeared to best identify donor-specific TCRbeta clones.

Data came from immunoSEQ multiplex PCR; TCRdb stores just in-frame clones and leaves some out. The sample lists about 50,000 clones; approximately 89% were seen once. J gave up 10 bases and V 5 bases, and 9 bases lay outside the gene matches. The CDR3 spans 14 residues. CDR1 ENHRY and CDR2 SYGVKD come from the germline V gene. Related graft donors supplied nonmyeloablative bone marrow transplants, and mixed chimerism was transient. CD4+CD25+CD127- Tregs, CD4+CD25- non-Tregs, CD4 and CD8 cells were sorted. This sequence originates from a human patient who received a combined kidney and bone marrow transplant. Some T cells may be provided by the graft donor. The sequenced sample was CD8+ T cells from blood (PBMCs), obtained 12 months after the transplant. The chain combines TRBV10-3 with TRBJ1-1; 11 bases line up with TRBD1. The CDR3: CAISNPGQGGGAFF. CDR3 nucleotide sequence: TGTGCCATCAGTAACCCGGGACAGGGGGGGGGAGCTTTCTTT.